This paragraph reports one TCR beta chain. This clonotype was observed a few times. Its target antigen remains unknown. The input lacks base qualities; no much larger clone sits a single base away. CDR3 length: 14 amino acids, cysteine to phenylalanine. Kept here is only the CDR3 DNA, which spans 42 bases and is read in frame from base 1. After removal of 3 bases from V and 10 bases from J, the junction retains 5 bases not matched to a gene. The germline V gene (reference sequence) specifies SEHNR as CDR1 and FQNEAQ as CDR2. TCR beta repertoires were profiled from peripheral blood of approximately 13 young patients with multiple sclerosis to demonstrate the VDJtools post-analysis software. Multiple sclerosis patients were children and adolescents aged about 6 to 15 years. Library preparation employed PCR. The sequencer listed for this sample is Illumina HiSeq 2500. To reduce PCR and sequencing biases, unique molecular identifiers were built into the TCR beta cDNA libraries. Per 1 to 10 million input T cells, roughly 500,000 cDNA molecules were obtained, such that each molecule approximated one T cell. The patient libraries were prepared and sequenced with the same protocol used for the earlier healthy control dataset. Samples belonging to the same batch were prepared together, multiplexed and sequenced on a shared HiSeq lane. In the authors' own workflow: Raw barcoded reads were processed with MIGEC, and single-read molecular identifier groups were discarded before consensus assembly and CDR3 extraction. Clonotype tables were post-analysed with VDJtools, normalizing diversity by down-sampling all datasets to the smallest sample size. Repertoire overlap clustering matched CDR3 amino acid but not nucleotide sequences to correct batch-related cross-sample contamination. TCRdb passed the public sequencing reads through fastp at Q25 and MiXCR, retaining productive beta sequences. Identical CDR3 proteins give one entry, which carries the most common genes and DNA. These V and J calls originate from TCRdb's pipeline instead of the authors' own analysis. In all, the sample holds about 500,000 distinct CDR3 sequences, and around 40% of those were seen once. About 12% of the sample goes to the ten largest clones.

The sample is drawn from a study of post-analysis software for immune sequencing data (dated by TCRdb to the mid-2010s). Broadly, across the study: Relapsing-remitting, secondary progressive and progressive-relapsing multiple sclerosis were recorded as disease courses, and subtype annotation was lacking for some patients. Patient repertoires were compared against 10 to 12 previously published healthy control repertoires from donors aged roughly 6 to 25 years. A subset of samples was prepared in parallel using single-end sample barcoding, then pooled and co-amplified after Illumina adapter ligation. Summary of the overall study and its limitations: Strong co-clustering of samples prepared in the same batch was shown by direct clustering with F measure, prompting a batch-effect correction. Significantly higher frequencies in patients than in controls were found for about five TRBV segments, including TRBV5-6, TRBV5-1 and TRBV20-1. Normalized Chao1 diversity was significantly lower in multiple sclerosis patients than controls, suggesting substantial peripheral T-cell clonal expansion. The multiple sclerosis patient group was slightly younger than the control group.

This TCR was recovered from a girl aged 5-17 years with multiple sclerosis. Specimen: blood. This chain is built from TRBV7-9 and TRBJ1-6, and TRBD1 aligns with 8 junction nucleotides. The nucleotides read TGTGCCAGCAGCTTGGACAGGGTTTCATCACCCCTCCACTTT. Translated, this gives CASSLDRVSSPLHF.